This T cell receptor (beta chain) was identified in a study of blood T cell repertoires in COVID-19 (dated by TCRdb to 2020 to 2022). The study in broad terms: Samples covering the acute and convalescent phases of COVID-19 were provided by collaborators in the United States, Italy and Spain. The samples were drawn from two sources: the first 160 participants of the ongoing ImmuneRACE study, and 950 to 1,500 subjects contributed by 6 global collaborators. The sample metadata nearly always contained a de-identified subject ID, COVID-19 status, age in years and sex. The prospective study material was composed of cDNA or gDNA derived from T cells, B-cell-depleted T cells, or PBMCs. The repertoires were made available in a free public database intended to serve as a resource for research on the immune response to SARS-CoV-2. Subjects who had been exposed to COVID-19, were actively infected with it, or had recovered from it provided the deeply sampled blood TCRbeta repertoires that made up the dataset. Where available, HLA class I and class II types were taken from metadata supplied by the sample provider and were not determined by assay-based typing. Broad study findings and their caveats: Clinical and demographic metadata were provided uncurated, with the amount varying by source and participant.

TCRbeta CDR3 regions were amplified from genomic DNA using the immunoSEQ Assay, a bias-controlled multiplex PCR. Concerning the study's data processing: Nucleated cell counts per sample were estimated from amplification of reference gene primers within the assay. Sequence reads were collapsed and filtered to measure the absolute abundance of every unique TCRbeta CDR3 rearrangement. For each sample, productive Simpson clonality was calculated by taking the square root of Simpson's diversity index across productive rearrangements. TCRdb mirrors the immuneACCESS table, restricted to in-frame sequences. Some clones are absent from its copies; in checked studies, under half trace to an unresolved V gene, and the reason for the others is unknown. For V, J and clone size, that table is used; D and trimming come from the DNA. Counted in this sample were approximately 400,000 clones; approximately 89% of them appeared once. Clones ranked in the top ten supply about 12% of the sample.

At one collaborating source in Seattle, patients were enrolled during active infection and were followed longitudinally through the course of disease. Collaborating institutions collected whole blood in K2EDTA tubes following their own protocols. For TCRbeta analysis, collaborators shipped samples in one of three forms: frozen whole blood, isolated PBMCs, or DNA extracted from either of those sample types. Reading from cysteine to phenylalanine, the CDR3 counts 15 amino acids. Only CDR3 DNA remains: 45 bases, in frame from the first base. Relative to germline, V is missing 7 bases and J is missing 2 bases, with 8 bases of the junction outside any gene match. CDR1 SGHRS and CDR2 YFSETQ were looked up in the germline V gene. With regard to this clone: Its antigen specificity is not known. No base-level quality is on record; no much larger clone is a single base apart.

Sequencing was done on a sample of peripheral blood. The V gene is TRBV5-1 and the J gene is TRBJ2-3, with 9 bases matching TRBD1. This TCR came from a woman aged 50 to 60 with COVID-19, enrolled during active disease. In nucleotide form, the sequence is TGCGCCAGCGTAGACAGGGGGGACCCCACAGATACGCAGTATTTT. Translated, this is CASVDRGDPTDTQYF.